The 4 T cell receptor beta chains below come from one sample, sequenced in a study of blood T cell repertoires in COVID-19. The protocol was immunoSEQ multiplex PCR, while the TCRdb copy is restricted to in-frame clones and leaves out a portion. The data show approximately 100,000 clones, 69% seen once. Material: peripheral blood. These receptors originate from a man older than 75 with acute or convalescent COVID-19.

The table lists this clone with many counts. The rearrangement links TRBV27 to TRBJ1-6, with TRBD1 matching 8 bases. CDR1 is MNHEY and CDR2 is SMNVEV in the germline V gene (reference sequence). V lost 6 bases, J lost 5 bases, and 3 bases stayed unmatched. This CDR3 is built from 14 residues. The CDR3 sequence is CASRSGQDNSPLHF. The CDR3 DNA sequence: TGTGCCAGCAGATCGGGACAGGATAATTCACCCCTCCACTTT.

This chain joins TRBV28 and TRBJ1-2, with a tentative D call TRBD1 (5 bases). Germline values: CDR1 MDHEN, CDR2 SYDVKM. Deletions cut 5 bases from V and 4 bases from J, with 11 bases between. The CDR3 loop spans 13 amino acids. The CDR3: CASSPPGGYGYTF. In DNA, the CDR3 is TGTGCCAGCAGTCCTCCCGGGGGCTATGGCTACACCTTC.

V gene TRBV29-1 combines with J gene TRBJ2-1; D remains unclear. This CDR3 has 14 residues. V was cut by 6 bases and J by 6 bases, with 18 bases left in between. Germline V gives CDR1 SQVTM, CDR2 ANQGSEA. As DNA, the CDR3 is TGCAGCGTCTTTCCGGGTCCCTTACTCAATGAGCAGTTCTTC. Translated, it gives CSVFPGPLLNEQFF.

The V gene is TRBV19, the J gene TRBJ1-4, with no clear D. Trimming stripped 5 bases from V and 8 bases from J, with 12 bases between. Germline V gene sequence: CDR1 LNHDA, CDR2 SQIVND (reference sequence). This CDR3 has 13 residues. The CDR3 loop reads CASSVAIQEKLFF. The CDR3, as DNA: TGTGCCAGTAGTGTCGCGATCCAAGAAAAACTGTTTTTT.